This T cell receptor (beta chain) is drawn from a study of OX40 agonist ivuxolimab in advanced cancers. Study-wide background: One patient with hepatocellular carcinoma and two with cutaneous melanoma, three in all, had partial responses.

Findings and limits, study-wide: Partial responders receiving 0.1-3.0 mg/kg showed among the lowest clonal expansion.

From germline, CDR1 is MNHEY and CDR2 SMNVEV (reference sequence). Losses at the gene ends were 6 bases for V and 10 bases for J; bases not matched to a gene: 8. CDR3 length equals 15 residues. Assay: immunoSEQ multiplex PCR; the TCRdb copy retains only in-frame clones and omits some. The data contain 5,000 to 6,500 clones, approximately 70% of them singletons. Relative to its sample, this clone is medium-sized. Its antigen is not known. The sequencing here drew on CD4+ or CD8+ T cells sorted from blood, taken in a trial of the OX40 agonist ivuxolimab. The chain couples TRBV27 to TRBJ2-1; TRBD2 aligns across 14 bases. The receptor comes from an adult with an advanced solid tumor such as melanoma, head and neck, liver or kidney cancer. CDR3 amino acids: CASSSRLAGGREQFF. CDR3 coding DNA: TGTGCCAGCAGCTCCAGACTAGCGGGAGGGAGGGAGCAGTTCTTC.